This TCR beta chain was sequenced in a study of sequential checkpoint blockade in melanoma. For the study at large: After both sequences, patients received maintenance nivolumab.

Measured with immunoSEQ multiplex PCR; TCRdb has only the in-frame clones, and not every one. This table holds 15,000 to 20,000 clones, roughly 61% found once. The sample's treatment: randomized to nivolumab then ipilimumab (arm A) or the reverse (arm B). Live CD3+CD8+ CD19− CD56− cells were sorted from PBMCs. The input for sequencing was CD8+ T cells sorted from blood (inferred from file names), taken from a patient given nivolumab and ipilimumab in sequence. This receptor was obtained from a human donor with melanoma.

CDR3 amino acids: CASSYGGRQETQYF. In nucleotides, the CDR3 is TGTGCCAGCAGTTACGGGGGGAGACAAGAGACCCAGTACTTC. This sequence joins TRBV6-5 and TRBJ2-5; perhaps TRBD2 as D (6 bases). This CDR3 is built from 14 residues. Germline CDR1 reads MNHEY; CDR2 reads SVGAGI. Trimming cost V 2 bases and J 2 bases, with 9 bases left between them.